Detailed here is one TCR beta chain. Its antigen is unknown. These data come from a study of Ad26.COV2.S vaccination and SARS-CoV-2 variants. Germline V gene data show CDR1 as LNHNV and CDR2 as YYDKDF (reference sequence). The CDR3 consists of 15 residues. Trimming stripped 0 bases from V and 3 bases from J, with 11 bases between. Treatment meaning: about 20 received Ad26.COV2.S at low or high dose, single or two shots; about five received placebo; per-sample allocation not given. All samples were drawn on day 63, counting from the first vaccine or placebo injection. General study findings and limits: Total T cell responses may have been underestimated by the TCR breadth and depth analyses.

This table comes from immunoSEQ multiplex PCR, and its TCRdb copy is limited to in-frame clones, with some not included. This sample has roughly 450,000 clones, with about nine tenths found just once. This clonotype originated in a person between 18 and 65 years old who received the Ad26.COV2.S COVID-19 vaccine or a placebo. The input for sequencing was peripheral blood, taken in a trial of Ad26.COV2.S vaccine versus placebo. The V gene is TRBV15, the J gene TRBJ1-2; the D gene is possibly TRBD1 (6 bases). The CDR3 region has the DNA TGTGCCACCAGCAGAGAGAGGGGGGATTACTATGGCTACACCTTC. This sequence encodes CATSRERGDYYGYTF.